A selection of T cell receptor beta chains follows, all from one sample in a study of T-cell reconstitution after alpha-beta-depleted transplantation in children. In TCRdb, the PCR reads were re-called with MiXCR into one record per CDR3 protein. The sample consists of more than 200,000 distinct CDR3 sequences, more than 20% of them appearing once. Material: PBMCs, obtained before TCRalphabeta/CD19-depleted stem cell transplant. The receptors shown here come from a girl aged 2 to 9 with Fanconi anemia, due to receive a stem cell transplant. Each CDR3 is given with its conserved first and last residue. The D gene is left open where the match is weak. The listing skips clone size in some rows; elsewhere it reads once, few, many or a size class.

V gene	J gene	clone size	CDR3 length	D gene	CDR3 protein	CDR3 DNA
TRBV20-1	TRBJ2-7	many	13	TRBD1	CSVPGQGAYEQYF	TGCAGTGTCCCGGGACAGGGAGCCTACGAGCAGTACTTC
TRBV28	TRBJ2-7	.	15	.	CASSFGGILTYEQYF	TGTGCCAGCAGTTTTGGTGGGATACTTACCTACGAGCAGTACTTC
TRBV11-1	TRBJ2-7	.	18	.	CASSLPPQDQGLSYEQYF	TGTGCCAGCAGCTTACCCCCTCAAGATCAGGGGCTCTCCTACGAGCAGTACTTC
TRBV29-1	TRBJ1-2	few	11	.	CSVGARGGYTF	TGCAGCGTTGGTGCCCGAGGGGGCTACACCTTC
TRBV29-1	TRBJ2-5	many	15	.	CSVEGAPTAQETQYF	TGCAGCGTTGAAGGGGCTCCGACAGCCCAAGAGACCCAGTACTTC
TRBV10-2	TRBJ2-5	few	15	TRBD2	CASSELAGGQETQYF	TGCGCCAGCAGTGAGCTAGCGGGGGGGCAAGAGACCCAGTACTTC
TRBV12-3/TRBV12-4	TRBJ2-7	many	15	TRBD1	CASSPIGQGIPEQYF	TGTGCCAGCAGTCCAATTGGACAGGGGATCCCCGAGCAGTACTTC
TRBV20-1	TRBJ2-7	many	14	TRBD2	CSARDSSGVGEQYF	TGCAGTGCTAGAGATTCTAGCGGGGTTGGCGAGCAGTACTTC
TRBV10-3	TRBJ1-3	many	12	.	CAISGSGNTIYF	TGTGCCATCAGTGGATCGGGAAACACCATATATTTT
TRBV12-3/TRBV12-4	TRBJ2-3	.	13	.	CASSFYGTDTQYF	TGTGCCAGCAGTTTTTATGGCACAGATACGCAGTATTTT
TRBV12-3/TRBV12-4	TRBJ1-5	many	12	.	CATTDANQPQHF	TGTGCCACCACCGATGCGAATCAGCCCCAGCATTTT
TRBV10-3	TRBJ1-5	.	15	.	CAISEGGANNQPQHF	TGTGCCATCAGTGAGGGGGGGGCGAACAATCAGCCCCAGCATTTT
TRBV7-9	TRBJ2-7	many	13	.	CASSWDISYEQYF	TGTGCCAGCAGCTGGGACATTTCCTACGAGCAGTACTTC
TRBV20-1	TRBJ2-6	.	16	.	CSARDPRFSGANVLTF	TGCAGTGCTAGAGATCCTAGGTTCTCTGGGGCCAACGTCCTGACTTTC
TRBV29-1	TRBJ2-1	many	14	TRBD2	CSGTTGTSFNEQFF	TGCAGCGGTACCACCGGGACTAGTTTCAATGAGCAGTTCTTC
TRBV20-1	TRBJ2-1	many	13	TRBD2	CSAKLAGFNEQFF	TGCAGTGCAAAACTAGCGGGATTCAATGAGCAGTTCTTC
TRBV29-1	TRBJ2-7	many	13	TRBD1	CSVVRDRDHEQYF	TGCAGCGTTGTGCGGGACAGGGACCACGAGCAGTACTTC
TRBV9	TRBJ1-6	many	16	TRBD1	CASSGDRGTYNSPLHF	TGTGCCAGCAGCGGAGACAGGGGAACCTATAATTCACCCCTCCACTTT
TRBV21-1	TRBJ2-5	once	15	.	CASSNAQGAQETQYF	TGTGCCAGCAGCAACGCGCAGGGGGCTCAAGAGACCCAGTACTTC
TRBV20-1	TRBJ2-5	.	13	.	CSAIKGFQETQYF	TGCAGTGCTATTAAGGGATTTCAAGAGACCCAGTACTTC
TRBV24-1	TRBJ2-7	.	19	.	CATSDLRLIRRVASYEQYF	TGTGCCACCAGTGATTTGCGTCTCATCCGGAGGGTAGCCTCCTACGAGCAGTACTTC
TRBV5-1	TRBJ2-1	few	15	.	CASSLPGPSYNEQFF	TGCGCCAGCAGCTTACCGGGACCATCCTACAATGAGCAGTTCTTC
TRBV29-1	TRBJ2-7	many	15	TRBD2	CSVEVVLAERYEQYF	TGCAGCGTTGAAGTAGTGCTAGCGGAAAGGTACGAGCAGTACTTC
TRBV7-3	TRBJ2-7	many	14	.	CASSSGLGTYEQYF	TGTGCCAGCAGCTCGGGCCTCGGGACCTACGAGCAGTACTTC